This T cell receptor (beta chain) was sequenced for a study of cytomegalovirus exposure and HLA in healthy donors. Notes on the study in general: A reported reduction in N-insertions relative to the approximately 640-donor mean was seen in an Asian-associated ancestry cluster in a later analysis.

This clone was seen only once. What it binds is not known. PCR employed 60 Vbeta and 13 Jbeta primers. The assay was immunoSEQ multiplex PCR, and TCRdb's table has in-frame clones only and misses some. The sample has under 200,000 clones, roughly 82% seen once. The V end was cut by 0 bases, the J end by 4 bases, with 11 bases between. Germline CDR1 and CDR2: GTSNPN and SVGIG (reference sequence). The CDR3 length is 14 residues. The J gene is TRBJ2-3, the V gene TRBV30; D may be TRBD2 (6 bases). The sequence was collected from a woman aged 45-59 years in good health and CMV-seropositive. Sequencing was carried out using PBMCs. CDR3 residues: CAWSVRRGPDTQYF. The CDR3 DNA follows: TGTGCCTGGAGTGTCAGGCGGGGTCCAGATACGCAGTATTTT.